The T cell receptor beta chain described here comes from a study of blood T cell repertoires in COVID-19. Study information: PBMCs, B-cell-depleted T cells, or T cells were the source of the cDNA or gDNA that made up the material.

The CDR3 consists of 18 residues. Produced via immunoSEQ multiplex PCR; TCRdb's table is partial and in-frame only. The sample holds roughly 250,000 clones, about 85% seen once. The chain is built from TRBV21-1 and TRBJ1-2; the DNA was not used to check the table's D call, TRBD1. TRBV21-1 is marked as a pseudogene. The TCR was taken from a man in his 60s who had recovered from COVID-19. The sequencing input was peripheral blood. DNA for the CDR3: TGTGCCAGCAGCAAAGCAAGGCCCGCATTGACAGCTAACTATGGCTACACCTTC. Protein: CASSKARPALTANYGYTF.